Each of the 3 T cell receptor beta chains below was sequenced from the same sample in a study of beta chain features in type 1 diabetes. The whole isolated RNA underwent reverse transcription, so sequencing captured expressed TCRB transcripts. TCRdb keeps only in-frame clones here, not all; method: immunoSEQ multiplex PCR. The sample lists 15,000 to 20,000 clones; around 46% were seen once. Sequences were obtained from stem cell memory CD4+ T cells from blood. These receptors originate from a man between 18 and 35 years old in good health.

The chain combines TRBV7-2 with TRBJ2-5; the match to TRBD1 covers 9 bases. The trim removed 6 bases at V and 5 bases at J, leaving 7 bases unmatched. This CDR3 region has 14 residues. Germline-derived CDR1 and CDR2 are SGHTA and FQGNSA. CDR3 nucleotide sequence: TGTGCCAGCAGGCCACCCGGGACAGGGGAGACCCAGTACTTC. This translates into CASRPPGTGETQYF.

A few counts support this clone. The V gene is TRBV7-2, the J gene TRBJ2-3; 8 nucleotides agree with TRBD2. V lost 8 bases, J lost 3 bases, and 7 bases stayed unmatched. The CDR3 runs to 14 residues. Germline V lookup: CDR1 SGHTA, CDR2 FQGNSA. This CDR3 reads CASGGGRYTDTQYF. CDR3 DNA sequence: TGTGCCAGCGGAGGCGGGAGGTATACAGATACGCAGTATTTT.

This rearrangement joins TRBV6-6 to TRBJ1-1; D is ambiguous. The CDR3 is 13 residues long. V shed 5 bases and J shed 0 bases, with 7 bases lying between them. Germline-derived CDR1 and CDR2 are MNHNY and SVGAGI (reference sequence). CDR3 residues: CASSTTLNTEAFF. The DNA of the CDR3 is TGTGCCAGCAGTACGACACTGAACACTGAAGCTTTCTTT.